Each of the 4 T cell receptor beta chains below was sequenced from the same sample in a study of cytomegalovirus exposure and HLA in healthy donors. Primers included in the PCR were 60 Vbeta and 13 Jbeta primers. The repertoire was sequenced with immunoSEQ multiplex PCR; TCRdb's copy has only in-frame clones and lacks some. The data show roughly 160,000 clones, 82% seen once. The specimen was PBMCs. These receptors originate from a male donor in good health and CMV-seropositive.

This clone was picked up a small number of times. This chain uses TRBV10-3 with TRBJ2-7; 9 bases match TRBD2. The V gene end was trimmed by 0 bases and the J gene end by 0 bases; junction bases not matched to a gene: 12. The germline V gene encodes CDR1 ENHRY and CDR2 SYGVKD. This CDR3 is built from 19 residues. The DNA for the CDR3 is TGTGCCATCAGTGAGTCCATGACTAGCGGTGACATACTCTCCTACGAGCAGTACTTC. As protein: CAISESMTSGDILSYEQYF.

The sample holds a few counts of this clone. V and J are TRBV18 and TRBJ1-4, with 9 positions matching TRBD1. Trimming took 3 bases from V and 4 from J; bases not matched to a gene: 3. The CDR3 has 15 residues. CDR1 and CDR2 from the germline V gene are KGHSH and LQKENI. The CDR3 DNA sequence: TGTGCCAGCTCACCCCTGGGACAGGGTAATGAAAAACTGTTTTTT. Its protein product is CASSPLGQGNEKLFF.

The chain recombines TRBV29-1 with TRBJ1-2; 8 nucleotides align to TRBD1. Losses at the gene ends were 6 bases for V and 0 bases for J; bases not matched to a gene: 21. The CDR3 length is 19 residues. Germline loops: CDR1 SQVTM, CDR2 ANQGSEA. The CDR3 sequence is CSVPMGETDRDIPNYGYTF. CDR3 DNA: TGCAGCGTCCCCATGGGCGAGACGGACAGGGACATCCCTAACTATGGCTACACCTTC.

As DNA, the CDR3 is TGTGCCAGCAGCCAAGATCTGAGGCCCCGTGAGCAGTTCTTC. Its protein is CASSQDLRPREQFF. The chain combines TRBV14 with TRBJ2-1; D unclear. Germline V CDR1 and CDR2: SGHDN, FVKESK. The length of the CDR3 is 14 residues. Trimming took off 0 bases at V and 9 bases at J, with 12 bases between the two ends.